One sample yielded the 6 T cell receptor beta chains listed below, sequenced in a study of shared clonotypes between healthy human individuals. Some clones are missing from TCRdb's copy, which holds only in-frame ones; the method was immunoSEQ multiplex PCR. The sample yields about 1 million clones, about 75% seen once. The source material was memory CD4+ T cells sorted from blood. Subset indicated: CD45RA-negative fraction. These TCRs come from a young man in good health.

On this clone itself: Relative to the germline gene, one junction end is altered; a read error may explain this. V is TRBV7-7 and J is TRBJ2-1; 10 positions agree with TRBD2. This CDR3 has 15 residues. The V gene's germline CDR1 is SSHAT and CDR2 FNYEAQ (reference sequence). CDR3 protein: CASSPRLAGLNEQFF. The CDR3 nucleotides are TGTGCTAGCAGCCCCCGACTAGCGGGCCTTAATGAGCAGTTCTTC.

This clone came up a few times. The gene calls are TRBV19 and TRBJ1-1; 7 nucleotides agree with TRBD1. Trimming at V came to 5 bases and at J to 0 bases, leaving 6 bases not matched to a gene. The V gene's germline CDR1 is LNHDA and CDR2 SQIVND (reference sequence). This CDR3 is built from 15 residues. The DNA of the CDR3 is TGTGCCAGTAGTCCCGGGACAGCCATGAACACTGAAGCTTTCTTT. Translated: CASSPGTAMNTEAFF.

This sequence joins TRBV2 and TRBJ2-2; D gene ambiguous. The CDR3 runs to 15 residues. Germline lookup yields CDR1 SNHLY and CDR2 FYNNEI. Trimming removed 0 bases at V and 1 base at J, with 6 bases between. CDR3 amino acids: CASSEAPGNTGELFF. As DNA, the CDR3 is TGTGCCAGCAGTGAAGCGCCTGGGAACACCGGGGAGCTGTTTTTT.

This clone occurred many times. The rearrangement uses TRBV10-1 and TRBJ2-7, with unresolved D. V lost 7 bases to trimming and J lost 0 bases, with 10 bases between them. The CDR3 length is 13 residues. Germline CDR1 WNHNN, CDR2 SYGVQD (reference sequence). CDR3 region: CASIHCDSYEQYF. For the CDR3, the DNA is TGCGCCAGCATACACTGTGACTCCTACGAGCAGTACTTC.

The chain couples TRBV6-1 to TRBJ2-7, with D unclear. The V end was cut by 4 bases, the J end by 4 bases, with 2 bases between. CDR1 is MNHNS and CDR2 is SASEGT in the germline V gene. The CDR3 consists of 10 residues. The CDR3 nucleotides are TGTGCCAGCAGTGTATACGAGCAGTACTTC. This translates into CASSVYEQYF.

The rearrangement joins TRBV7-9 to TRBJ1-3, with D possibly being TRBD1 (6 bases). The CDR3 sequence is 16 residues long. V was cut by 2 bases and J by 0 bases, with 11 bases left in between. CDR1 and CDR2 from the germline V gene are SEHNR and FQNEAQ (reference sequence). As DNA, the CDR3 is TGTGCCAGCAGCTTAAGGGGGATCCGCTCTGGAAACACCATATATTTT. It is translated as CASSLRGIRSGNTIYF.